The entry below describes one T cell receptor (beta chain). Qualities for individual bases were not recorded, and no much larger clone is one base off. This sample is drawn from a study of T cells in tuberculosis (dated 2018 in TCRdb). Background for the entire study: The study combined CD1B tetramers and high-throughput TCR immunosequencing to characterize T cells specific for the mycobacterial lipid antigen glucose monomycolate (GMM).

Thawed, overnight-rested PBMC were stained with GMM-loaded CD1B tetramer, a Live/Dead dye and anti-CD3, then sorted on a FACS Aria II. CD1B tetramers were loaded with C32 glucose monomycolate purified from Rhodococcus equi. Before cryopreservation, the PBMC later used for tetramer sorting had been depleted of CD14-expressing monocytes as part of a separate study. From each donor, some 110,000 tetramer-negative cells were sorted and analyzed together with the tetramer-positive cells. GMM-loaded CD1B tetramers were used to sort antigen-specific T cells from four healthy South African adults. TCR-alpha and TCR-beta chains were sequenced unpaired, so chain pairing information was not available. TCR libraries were generated with the immunoSEQ multiplex PCR assay, using TCR-beta and/or TCR-alpha/delta assays for each sample. The amplified TCR libraries were sequenced using the Illumina high-throughput platform. Under the source paper's analysis protocol: Clustering and dimensionality reduction relied on pairwise TCRdist distances among GMM-specific receptors from T cells that were either sorted ex vivo or expanded in vitro. Sequence motifs, defined by gene usage and CDR3 content, were tested for enrichment in tetramer-positive compared with tetramer-negative populations. The immuneACCESS repertoire file appears here via TCRdb, limited to in-frame rearrangements. These files lack a portion of the clones; in checked studies, under half of the deficit traces to unresolved V genes, and the cause of the others is not known. That table is the source of V, J and clone size, and D and trimming were worked out from the DNA. A total of approximately 57,000 clones appear in this sample, approximately 91% of them only once. In total, the top ten clones hold around a fifth of the sample.

Trimming accounts for 5 bases at V and 6 bases at J, while the number of junction bases matched to no gene is 7. As encoded in the germline V gene, CDR1 is SNHLY while CDR2 is FYNNEI. Including cysteine and phenylalanine, the CDR3 has 15 amino acids. Only the CDR3 portion is preserved as DNA: 45 bases, with reading frame beginning at the first base. The investigation overall reported the following: T cells that bind the CD1B-GMM tetramer with low affinity may have been missed by the stringent sort gate.

This receptor chain uses TRBV2 and TRBJ2-7, and TRBD2 aligns with 13 junction nucleotides. Sequenced sample: CD1b-GMM tetramer-negative cells sorted from PBMCs. Explained via the paper, the cell subset or site label denotes: T cells not binding CD1B-GMM tetramer, sorted from same donor. This clonotype was obtained from an adult woman with latent tuberculosis. Here the CDR3 is given as CASSPPGTSGTEQYF. The bases are TGTGCCAGCAGTCCTCCCGGGACTAGCGGGACCGAGCAGTACTTC.